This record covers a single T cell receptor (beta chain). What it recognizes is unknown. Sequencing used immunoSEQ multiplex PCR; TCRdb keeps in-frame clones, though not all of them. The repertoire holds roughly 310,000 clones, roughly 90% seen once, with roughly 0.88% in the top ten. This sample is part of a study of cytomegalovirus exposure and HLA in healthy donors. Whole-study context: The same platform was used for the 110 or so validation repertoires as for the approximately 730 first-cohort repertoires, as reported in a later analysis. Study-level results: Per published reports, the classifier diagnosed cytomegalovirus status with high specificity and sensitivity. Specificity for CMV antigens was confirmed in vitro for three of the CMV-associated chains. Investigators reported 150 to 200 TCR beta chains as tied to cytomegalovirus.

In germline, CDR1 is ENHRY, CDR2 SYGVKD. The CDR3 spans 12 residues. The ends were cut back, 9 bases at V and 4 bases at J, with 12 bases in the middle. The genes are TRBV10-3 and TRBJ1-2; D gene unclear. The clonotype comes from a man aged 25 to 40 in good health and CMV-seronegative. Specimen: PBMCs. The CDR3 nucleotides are TGTGCCATTCTCGTTCCGGGCTATGGCTACACCTTC. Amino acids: CAILVPGYGYTF.